This T cell receptor beta chain originates from a study of blood T cells in healthy people across ages. Whole-study results and caveats: Age showed a roughly linear inverse relationship with TCR beta diversity per million T cells.

In germline, CDR1 is SNHLY, CDR2 FYNNEI. The CDR3 is 15 residues long. With 1 base clipped from V and 2 bases from J, the junction kept 0 bases outside the gene matches. Comments on this clonotype: No antigen is known for it.

A J-beta primer mix and a sample-barcoded 5' primer were used in a second PCR of roughly 6 to 11 cycles. The study obtained at least 2.5 million CDR3-containing paired-end reads from every sample. Using its own MiXCR run on the 5' RACE reads, TCRdb lists one record per CDR3 protein. The repertoire holds about 680,000 distinct CDR3 sequences, with around 49% as singletons. Each sample gave at least 6 million isolated PBMCs. The receptor was derived from an older woman in good health. The sample taken for sequencing was blood. This chain connects TRBV2 to TRBJ2-4; TRBD1 agrees at 9 bases. The CDR3 loop reads CASSEDRGPKNIQYF. In DNA, the CDR3 is TGTGCCAGCAGTGAAGACAGGGGGCCCAAAAACATTCAGTACTTC. Together with reference TRBV2 and TRBJ2-4, the CDR3 gives the full variable domain: EPEVTQTPSHQVTQMGQEVILRCVPISNHLYFYWYRQILGQKVEFLVSFYNNEISEKSEIFDDQFSVERPDGSNFTLKIRSTKLEDSAMYFCASSEDRGPKNIQYFGAGTRLSVL.